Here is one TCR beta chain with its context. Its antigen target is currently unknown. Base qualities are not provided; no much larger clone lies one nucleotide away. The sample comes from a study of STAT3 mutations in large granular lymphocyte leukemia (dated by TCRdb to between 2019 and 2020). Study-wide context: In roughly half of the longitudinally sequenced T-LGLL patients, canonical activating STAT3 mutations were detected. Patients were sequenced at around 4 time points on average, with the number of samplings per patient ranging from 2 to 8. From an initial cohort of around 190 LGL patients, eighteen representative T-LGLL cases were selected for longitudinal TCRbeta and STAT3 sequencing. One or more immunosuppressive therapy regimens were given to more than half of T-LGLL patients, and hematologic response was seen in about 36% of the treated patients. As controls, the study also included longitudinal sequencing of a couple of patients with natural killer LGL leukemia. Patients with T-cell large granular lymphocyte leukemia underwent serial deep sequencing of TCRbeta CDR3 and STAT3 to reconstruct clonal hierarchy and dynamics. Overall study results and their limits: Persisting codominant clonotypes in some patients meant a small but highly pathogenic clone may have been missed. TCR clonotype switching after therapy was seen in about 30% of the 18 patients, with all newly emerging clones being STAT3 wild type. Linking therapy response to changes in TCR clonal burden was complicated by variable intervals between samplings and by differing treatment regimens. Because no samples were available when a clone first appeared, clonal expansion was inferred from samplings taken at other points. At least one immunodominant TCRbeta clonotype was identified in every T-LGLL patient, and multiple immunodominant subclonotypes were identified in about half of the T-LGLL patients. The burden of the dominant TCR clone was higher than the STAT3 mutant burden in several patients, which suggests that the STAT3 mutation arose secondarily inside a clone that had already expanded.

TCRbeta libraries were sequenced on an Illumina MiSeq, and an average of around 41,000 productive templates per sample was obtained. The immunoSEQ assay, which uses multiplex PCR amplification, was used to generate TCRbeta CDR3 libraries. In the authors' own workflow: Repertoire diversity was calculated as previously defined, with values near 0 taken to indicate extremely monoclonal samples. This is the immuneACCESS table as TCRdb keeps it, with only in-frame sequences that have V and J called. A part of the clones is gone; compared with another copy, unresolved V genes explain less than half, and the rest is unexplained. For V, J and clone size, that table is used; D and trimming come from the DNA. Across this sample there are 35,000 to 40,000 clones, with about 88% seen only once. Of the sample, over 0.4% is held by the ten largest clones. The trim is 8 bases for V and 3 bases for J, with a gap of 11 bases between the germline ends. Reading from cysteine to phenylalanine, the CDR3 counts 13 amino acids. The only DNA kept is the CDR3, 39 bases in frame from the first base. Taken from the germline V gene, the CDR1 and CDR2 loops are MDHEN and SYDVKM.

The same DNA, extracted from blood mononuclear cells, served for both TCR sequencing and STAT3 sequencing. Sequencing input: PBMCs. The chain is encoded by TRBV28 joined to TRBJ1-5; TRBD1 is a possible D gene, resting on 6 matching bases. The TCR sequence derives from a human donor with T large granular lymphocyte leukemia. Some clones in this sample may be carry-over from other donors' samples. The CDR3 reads CASLHRDNQPQHF. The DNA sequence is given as TGTGCCAGCCTTCACAGGGACAATCAGCCCCAGCATTTT.